This is a list of T cell receptor beta chains from one sample in a study of T cells in Graves' hyperthyroidism and ophthalmopathy. One entry per CDR3 protein results from TCRdb running MiXCR on the multiplex PCR reads. Of about 560,000 distinct CDR3 sequences listed, about 45% are singletons. The sequenced sample was peripheral blood or thyroid tissue (not recorded which). Receptors were obtained from a young woman with Graves' hyperthyroidism. Both conserved end residues are part of each CDR3. Fields, in order: V gene, CDR3 length, D gene, clone size, J gene, CDR3 protein, CDR3 DNA. D genes are given only for firm matches. Size values are once, few and many counts, or a class for expanded clones, and some rows have none.

TRBV2	14	-	-	TRBJ2-7	CASSAQGLGYEQYF	TGTGCCAGCAGTGCCCAGGGGCTGGGCTACGAGCAGTACTTC
TRBV10-3	14	TRBD1	-	TRBJ1-4	CASSWTGGIEKLFF	TGTGCCAGCAGTTGGACAGGGGGAATAGAAAAACTGTTTTTT
TRBV20-1	13	TRBD1	few	TRBJ1-2	CSAPQGAGYGYTF	TGCAGTGCACCACAGGGGGCTGGATATGGCTACACCTTC
TRBV12-3/TRBV12-4	12	-	few	TRBJ2-2	CASSRQERELFF	TGTGCCAGCAGTCGACAGGAAAGGGAGCTGTTTTTT
TRBV10-3	15	TRBD1	-	TRBJ1-4	CAISPGQAEDEKLFF	TGTGCCATCAGTCCGGGACAGGCCGAAGATGAAAAACTGTTTTTT
TRBV4-1	15	-	-	TRBJ1-1	CASSRSVPANTEAFF	TGCGCCAGCAGCCGATCGGTACCTGCGAACACTGAAGCTTTCTTT
TRBV20-1	17	TRBD1	-	TRBJ1-1	CSAPFRDRGSGNTEAFF	TGCAGTGCGCCGTTCCGGGACAGGGGATCGGGGAACACTGAAGCTTTCTTT
TRBV5-1	16	TRBD1	-	TRBJ1-5	CASRGVGGQRNQPQHF	TGCGCCAGCAGAGGAGTAGGGGGACAGAGGAATCAGCCCCAGCATTTT
TRBV7-9	15	TRBD2	few	TRBJ2-5	CASNGLAGNQETQYF	TGTGCCAGCAACGGACTAGCGGGTAACCAAGAGACCCAGTACTTC
TRBV2	13	-	-	TRBJ1-2	CASSLGVLGGYTF	TGTGCCAGCAGCTTGGGGGTTTTAGGGGGCTACACCTTC
TRBV19	13	TRBD1	-	TRBJ1-2	CASRPQGAFGYTF	TGTGCCAGTAGGCCGCAGGGGGCGTTTGGCTACACCTTC
TRBV7-9	17	TRBD1	many	TRBJ1-6	CASSLRSPGQGSPPLHF	TGTGCCAGCAGCTTACGGTCACCGGGACAGGGTTCTCCACCCCTCCACTTT
TRBV25-1	14	-	few	TRBJ1-2	CASSSMTSDYGYTF	TGTGCCAGCAGTAGCATGACCTCCGACTATGGCTACACCTTC
TRBV14	14	-	many	TRBJ1-6	CASSHYQTNSPLHF	TGTGCCAGCAGCCACTATCAGACGAATTCACCCCTCCACTTT
TRBV25-1	15	-	few	TRBJ1-1	CASSILGDMNTEAFF	TGTGCCAGCAGTATTCTTGGGGACATGAACACTGAAGCTTTCTTT
TRBV20-1	13	-	-	TRBJ1-5	CSARISSNQPQHF	TGCAGTGCTAGAATAAGTAGCAATCAGCCCCAGCATTTT
TRBV7-9	11	TRBD1	-	TRBJ1-1	CASSDRGPAFF	TGTGCCAGCAGTGACAGGGGGCCAGCTTTCTTT
TRBV14	17	TRBD2	few	TRBJ2-5	CASSQGRTSGNQETQYF	TGTGCCAGCAGCCAAGGAAGGACTAGCGGGAACCAAGAGACCCAGTACTTC
TRBV7-2	14	-	-	TRBJ2-5	CASSLQRSNQPQYF	TGCGCCAGCAGCCTACAGAGGAGCAATCAGCCCCAGTACTTC
TRBV7-3	16	TRBD1	-	TRBJ1-1	CASSLTPGGIHTEAFF	TGTGCCAGCAGCTTAACCCCAGGGGGTATCCACACTGAAGCTTTCTTT
TRBV7-2	10	-	-	TRBJ1-2	CASSVFGYTF	TGTGCCAGCAGCGTGTTTGGCTACACCTTC
TRBV25-1	11	-	few	TRBJ1-5	CARQLNQPQHF	TGTGCCAGACAGCTAAATCAGCCCCAGCATTTT
TRBV25-1	15	-	-	TRBJ2-3	CASSNTGGGSDTQYF	TGTGCCAGCAGTAACACAGGTGGGGGTTCCGATACGCAGTATTTT
TRBV11-2	19	TRBD1	-	TRBJ1-1	CASSRDSRSNRLVNTEAFF	TGTGCCAGCAGCCGGGACAGCCGATCGAATCGGCTGGTGAACACTGAAGCTTTCTTT
TRBV11-2	12	-	-	TRBJ2-7	CASSSNGQEQYF	TGTGCCAGCAGCTCCAACGGACAGGAGCAGTACTTC
TRBV4-2	16	TRBD1	-	TRBJ1-2	CASSQPLTGTGTGYTF	TGTGCCAGCAGCCAACCTCTGACCGGGACAGGGACTGGCTACACCTTC
TRBV25-1	15	-	few	TRBJ1-2	CASSPRDTANYGYTF	TGTGCCAGCTCACCAAGGGATACGGCTAACTATGGCTACACCTTC
TRBV2	15	-	-	TRBJ1-5	CASSDPQGRNQPQHF	TGTGCCAGCAGCGACCCGCAGGGCAGAAATCAGCCCCAGCATTTT
TRBV20-1	14	TRBD1	-	TRBJ1-1	CSARSPGGTTEAFF	TGCAGTGCTAGATCCCCAGGGGGCACCACTGAAGCTTTCTTT
TRBV7-2	13	-	many	TRBJ2-5	CASSSGRMSTQYF	TGTGCCAGCAGCTCCGGACGGATGTCGACCCAGTACTTC
TRBV25-1	14	TRBD2	-	TRBJ2-7	CAKDSGRASYEQYF	TGTGCCAAAGATAGCGGGAGGGCCAGCTACGAGCAGTACTTC
TRBV24-1	15	TRBD2	-	TRBJ2-3	CATSELAGAADTQYF	TGTGCCACCAGTGAACTAGCGGGAGCAGCAGATACGCAGTATTTT
TRBV7-8	15	-	-	TRBJ1-2	CASSLEPGVDYGYTF	TGTGCCAGCAGCTTAGAGCCAGGGGTTGACTATGGCTACACCTTC
TRBV10-2	15	TRBD1	many	TRBJ2-7	CASSNTGTGSYEQYF	TGCGCCAGCAGTAATACCGGGACAGGGTCCTACGAGCAGTACTTC
TRBV19	14	-	-	TRBJ1-6	CASSRDRNNSPLHF	TGTGCCAGTAGTCGAGACAGGAATAATTCACCCCTCCACTTT
TRBV5-1	16	-	-	TRBJ1-5	CASSLKGLTANQPQHF	TGTGCCAGCAGCTTGAAAGGGTTGACCGCTAATCAGCCCCAGCATTTT
TRBV10-3	16	TRBD1	-	TRBJ1-3	CAISDRDSNSGNTIYF	TGTGCCATCAGTGACCGGGACAGCAATTCTGGAAACACCATATATTTT
TRBV7-2	15	-	few	TRBJ1-6	CASREAGGPSSPLHF	TGTGCCAGCAGGGAGGCTGGGGGGCCCAGTTCACCCCTCCACTTT
TRBV5-1	16	TRBD1	-	TRBJ1-1	CASSQPDRGLSTEAFF	TGTGCCAGCAGCCAACCGGACAGGGGGCTCAGCACTGAAGCTTTCTTT
TRBV7-2	16	-	few	TRBJ2-7	CASSGERARSFYEQYF	TGTGCCAGCAGCGGCGAGCGGGCTCGGTCATTCTACGAGCAGTACTTC
TRBV2	16	TRBD1	-	TRBJ1-2	CASPDVGQWTNYGYTF	TGTGCCAGCCCAGATGTGGGACAGTGGACTAACTATGGCTACACCTTC
TRBV7-6	14	-	-	TRBJ2-7	CASSLLASNYEQYF	TGTGCCAGCAGCTTACTTGCATCCAACTACGAGCAGTACTTC
TRBV20-1	15	TRBD1	-	TRBJ2-7	CSATPPGAGGYEQYF	TGCAGTGCTACGCCTCCCGGCGCAGGGGGCTACGAGCAGTACTTC
TRBV5-1	16	-	-	TRBJ2-7	CASSLGREREGYEQYF	TGCGCCAGCAGCTTGGGGAGGGAGAGGGAAGGCTACGAGCAGTACTTC
TRBV2	15	-	-	TRBJ2-2	CASSDFRGGTGELFF	TGTGCCAGCAGTGATTTTCGGGGCGGCACCGGGGAGCTGTTTTTT
TRBV25-1	12	-	-	TRBJ1-6	CASQDRNSPLHF	TGTGCCAGCCAGGACAGAAATTCACCCCTCCACTTT
TRBV7-8	18	TRBD2	-	TRBJ2-2	CASSFRSKAGVNIGELFF	TGTGCCAGCAGCTTTCGTTCCAAAGCGGGAGTTAACATCGGGGAGCTGTTTTTT
TRBV29-1	13	-	few	TRBJ2-2	CSVESPNTGELFF	TGCAGCGTTGAAAGTCCGAACACCGGGGAGCTGTTTTTT
TRBV7-9	14	TRBD1	-	TRBJ1-1	CASSQWGGQDEAFF	TGTGCCAGCAGCCAATGGGGAGGACAGGATGAAGCTTTCTTT